This T cell receptor (beta chain) was identified in a study of PD-1 blockade in classical Hodgkin lymphoma. Study outcomes and limitations: TCR diversity in CD4+, not CD8+, cells rose significantly by C4D1.

Germline CDR1 MDHEN, CDR2 SYDVKM. The V end lost 7 bases, the J end lost 2 bases, and 18 bases lay between the germline ends. This CDR3 comprises 15 residues. Sample time point: cycle 4 day 1 (C4D1), after around six weeks of nivolumab. No patient escaped relapse after autologous stem cell transplantation, and brentuximab vedotin exposure varied. The study purified CD4+ T cells from thawed PBMCs using magnetic negative selection. About this clone: The antigen remains undetermined.

TCRdb's copy holds only in-frame clones and misses some; the assay was immunoSEQ multiplex PCR. The data contain nearly 20,000 clones, 70% to 90% of them seen just once; the ten biggest clones take up under 3%. The chain employs TRBV28 and TRBJ2-7; perhaps TRBD1 as D (6 bases). Sequences were derived from CD4+ T cells from blood, sampled before the fourth cycle of nivolumab. This clonotype was obtained from a human donor with classical Hodgkin lymphoma. The CDR3 loop reads CASTPGQSQTYEQYF. DNA of the CDR3: TGTGCCAGCACACCAGGACAGTCCCAAACCTACGAGCAGTACTTC. The entire variable domain, with the rest obtained from reference TRBV28 and TRBJ2-7, is as follows: DVKVTQSSRYLVKRTGEKVFLECVQDMDHENMFWYRQDPGLGLRLIYFSYDVKMKEKGDIPEGYSVSREKKERFSLILESASTNQTSMYLCASTPGQSQTYEQYFGPGTRLTVT.